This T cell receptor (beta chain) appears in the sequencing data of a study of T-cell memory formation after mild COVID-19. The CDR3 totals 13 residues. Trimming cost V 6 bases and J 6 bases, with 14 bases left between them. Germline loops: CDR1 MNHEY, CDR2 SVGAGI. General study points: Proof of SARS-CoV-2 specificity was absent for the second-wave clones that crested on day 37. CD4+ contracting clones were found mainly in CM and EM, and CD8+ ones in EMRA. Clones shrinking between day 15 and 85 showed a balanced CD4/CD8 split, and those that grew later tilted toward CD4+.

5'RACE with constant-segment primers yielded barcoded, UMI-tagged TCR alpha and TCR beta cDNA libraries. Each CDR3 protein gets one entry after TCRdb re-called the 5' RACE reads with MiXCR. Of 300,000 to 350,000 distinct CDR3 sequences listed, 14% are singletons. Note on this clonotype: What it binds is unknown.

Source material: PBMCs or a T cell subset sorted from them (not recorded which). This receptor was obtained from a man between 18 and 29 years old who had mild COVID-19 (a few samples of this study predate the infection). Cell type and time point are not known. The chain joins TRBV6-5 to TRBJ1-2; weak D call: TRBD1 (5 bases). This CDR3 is CASRSTERDGYTF. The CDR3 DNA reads TGTGCCAGCAGGTCGACAGAGAGAGATGGCTACACCTTC.